Listed below are T cell receptor beta chains from one sample, sequenced in a study of T-cell memory formation after mild COVID-19. TCRdb reprocessed the 5' RACE reads via MiXCR and lists one record per CDR3 protein. The sample shows roughly 150,000 distinct CDR3 sequences, 14% of them seen only once. Sequencing was done on a sample of PBMCs or a T cell subset sorted from them (not recorded which). These receptors originate from an adult woman who had mild COVID-19 (a few samples of this study predate the infection). Cell type and time point are not known. Both conserved end residues are part of each CDR3. The order of the fields is CDR3 protein, CDR3 DNA, V gene, clone size, J gene, D gene. A D gene is named only where the DNA matches it firmly. Not every row has a clone size; where given, it reads once, few, many or a size class.

CDR3 protein: CSVEGDRNKAFF
CDR3 DNA: TGCAGCGTTGAGGGCGATCGGAACAAAGCTTTCTTT
V gene: TRBV29-1
clone size: few
J gene: TRBJ1-1
D gene: NA

CDR3 protein: CASSPSIRHYEQYF
CDR3 DNA: TGTGCCAGCAGTCCCTCTATCCGTCACTACGAGCAGTACTTC
V gene: TRBV12-3/TRBV12-4
clone size: NA
J gene: TRBJ2-7
D gene: NA

CDR3 protein: CASSPGTLSGGNTEAFF
CDR3 DNA: TGTGCCAGCAGTCCAGGAACACTTTCTGGAGGGAACACTGAAGCTTTCTTT
V gene: TRBV12-3/TRBV12-4
clone size: NA
J gene: TRBJ1-1
D gene: NA

CDR3 protein: CASSPTSGGLYNEQFF
CDR3 DNA: TGTGCCAGCAGTCCGACTAGCGGGGGCCTTTACAATGAGCAGTTCTTC
V gene: TRBV6-5
clone size: many
J gene: TRBJ2-1
D gene: TRBD2

CDR3 protein: CASSSGWGETQYF
CDR3 DNA: TGTGCCAGCAGCTCGGGGTGGGGAGAGACCCAGTACTTC
V gene: TRBV7-3
clone size: few
J gene: TRBJ2-5
D gene: NA

CDR3 protein: CASSLQDASSYNEQFF
CDR3 DNA: TGCGCCAGCAGCCTTCAGGACGCCAGCTCCTACAATGAGCAGTTCTTC
V gene: TRBV4-1
clone size: few
J gene: TRBJ2-1
D gene: NA

CDR3 protein: CASSPDRGRAGELFF
CDR3 DNA: TGTGCCAGCAGTCCCGACAGGGGGCGCGCCGGGGAGCTGTTTTTT
V gene: TRBV12-3/TRBV12-4
clone size: NA
J gene: TRBJ2-2
D gene: TRBD1

CDR3 protein: CASSQLGGVNQPQHF
CDR3 DNA: TGTGCCAGCAGTCAGTTAGGAGGGGTCAATCAGCCCCAGCATTTT
V gene: TRBV12-3/TRBV12-4
clone size: NA
J gene: TRBJ1-5
D gene: NA

CDR3 protein: CASSPRGGRGNTEAFF
CDR3 DNA: TGTGCCAGCAGCCCTCGAGGGGGCAGGGGAAACACTGAAGCTTTCTTT
V gene: TRBV11-2
clone size: few
J gene: TRBJ1-1
D gene: TRBD1

CDR3 protein: CASSRNTGQGSDTQYF
CDR3 DNA: TGTGCCAGCAGCCGAAACACGGGACAGGGGTCCGATACGCAGTATTTT
V gene: TRBV7-6
clone size: NA
J gene: TRBJ2-3
D gene: TRBD1

CDR3 protein: CASSLGTGGTYEQYF
CDR3 DNA: TGTGCCAGCAGTTTAGGGACAGGGGGCACCTACGAGCAGTACTTC
V gene: TRBV27
clone size: NA
J gene: TRBJ2-7
D gene: TRBD1

CDR3 protein: CASSLVADTEAFF
CDR3 DNA: TGCGCCAGCAGCCTTGTCGCTGACACTGAAGCTTTCTTT
V gene: TRBV4-1
clone size: NA
J gene: TRBJ1-1
D gene: NA

CDR3 protein: CASSQVGTSGFDEQFF
CDR3 DNA: TGCGCCAGCAGCCAAGTCGGGACTAGCGGGTTCGATGAGCAGTTCTTC
V gene: TRBV4-3
clone size: few
J gene: TRBJ2-1
D gene: TRBD2

CDR3 protein: CASSSTVYGYTF
CDR3 DNA: TGCGCCAGCAGCTCGACAGTCTATGGCTACACCTTC
V gene: TRBV5-1
clone size: few
J gene: TRBJ1-2
D gene: NA

CDR3 protein: CSVADRGSFYGYTF
CDR3 DNA: TGCAGCGTTGCAGACAGGGGGTCATTCTATGGCTACACCTTC
V gene: TRBV29-1
clone size: NA
J gene: TRBJ1-2
D gene: TRBD1

CDR3 protein: CASSDSGGRGETQYF
CDR3 DNA: TGCGCCAGCAGCGATAGCGGGGGGAGAGGAGAGACCCAGTACTTC
V gene: TRBV5-1
clone size: NA
J gene: TRBJ2-5
D gene: TRBD2

CDR3 protein: CATSEDTTYQETQYF
CDR3 DNA: TGTGCCACCAGTGAGGACACCACGTACCAAGAGACCCAGTACTTC
V gene: TRBV24-1
clone size: NA
J gene: TRBJ2-5
D gene: NA

CDR3 protein: CASSPDGGVFGYTF
CDR3 DNA: TGTGCCAGCAGCCCCGATGGGGGCGTTTTTGGCTACACCTTC
V gene: TRBV3-1
clone size: NA
J gene: TRBJ1-2
D gene: NA

CDR3 protein: CACWDRAAGELFF
CDR3 DNA: TGTGCCTGCTGGGACAGGGCGGCCGGGGAGCTGTTTTTT
V gene: TRBV7-7
clone size: NA
J gene: TRBJ2-2
D gene: TRBD1

CDR3 protein: CAIGREVNTEAFF
CDR3 DNA: TGTGCCATCGGGAGGGAGGTGAACACTGAAGCTTTCTTT
V gene: TRBV10-3
clone size: NA
J gene: TRBJ1-1
D gene: NA

CDR3 protein: CASSYLDVDEQYF
CDR3 DNA: TGTGCCAGCAGTTATCTGGACGTCGACGAGCAGTACTTC
V gene: TRBV6-5
clone size: many
J gene: TRBJ2-7
D gene: NA

CDR3 protein: CASSLGPPGGSTDTQYF
CDR3 DNA: TGTGCCAGCAGCTTGGGTCCCCCCGGGGGGAGCACAGATACGCAGTATTTT
V gene: TRBV5-5
clone size: NA
J gene: TRBJ2-3
D gene: TRBD2

CDR3 protein: CASSLGEGSNQPQHF
CDR3 DNA: TGTGCCAGCAGTTTAGGGGAAGGAAGCAATCAGCCCCAGCATTTT
V gene: TRBV12-3/TRBV12-4
clone size: NA
J gene: TRBJ1-5
D gene: NA

CDR3 protein: CASSLGSAFYGEQFF
CDR3 DNA: TGTGCTAGCAGCTTAGGCAGCGCCTTCTATGGTGAGCAGTTCTTC
V gene: TRBV7-7
clone size: many
J gene: TRBJ2-1
D gene: NA

CDR3 protein: CASSSGDTGELFF
CDR3 DNA: TGTGCCAGCAGTTCCGGGGATACCGGGGAGCTGTTTTTT
V gene: TRBV12-3/TRBV12-4
clone size: NA
J gene: TRBJ2-2
D gene: NA

CDR3 protein: CASSFSKSYEQYF
CDR3 DNA: TGTGCCAGCAGTTTTAGTAAGTCCTACGAGCAGTACTTC
V gene: TRBV27
clone size: many
J gene: TRBJ2-7
D gene: NA

CDR3 protein: CSARGDRNNEKLFF
CDR3 DNA: TGCAGTGCTAGAGGGGACAGGAACAATGAAAAACTGTTTTTT
V gene: TRBV20-1
clone size: few
J gene: TRBJ1-4
D gene: TRBD1

CDR3 protein: CASRPQGATKNTEAFF
CDR3 DNA: TGTGCCAGCCGCCCCCAGGGGGCAACGAAGAATACTGAAGCTTTCTTT
V gene: TRBV3-1
clone size: NA
J gene: TRBJ1-1
D gene: TRBD1

CDR3 protein: CASSAGQGDTGELFF
CDR3 DNA: TGTGCCAGCAGCGCAGGACAGGGTGACACCGGGGAGCTGTTTTTT
V gene: TRBV7-3
clone size: few
J gene: TRBJ2-2
D gene: TRBD1

CDR3 protein: CASSIGQGLMNTEAFF
CDR3 DNA: TGTGCCAGTAGTATCGGACAGGGGCTGATGAACACTGAAGCTTTCTTT
V gene: TRBV19
clone size: NA
J gene: TRBJ1-1
D gene: TRBD1

CDR3 protein: CASSLAASGWDTQYF
CDR3 DNA: TGTGCCAGCAGCTTAGCGGCTAGCGGTTGGGATACGCAGTATTTT
V gene: TRBV7-2
clone size: many
J gene: TRBJ2-3
D gene: TRBD2

CDR3 protein: CASSVGHRTSTDTQYF
CDR3 DNA: TGTGCCAGCAGCGTAGGACACAGGACCAGCACAGATACGCAGTATTTT
V gene: TRBV9
clone size: NA
J gene: TRBJ2-3
D gene: NA